Described below is a single TCR beta chain sequence and its context. This sample was taken from a study of blood T cell repertoires in COVID-19. Study context: T cells, B-cell-depleted T cells, or PBMCs supplied cDNA or gDNA.

V was cut by 5 bases and J by 3 bases, with 4 bases left in between. The CDR3 contains 11 residues. Germline V lookup: CDR1 SNHLY, CDR2 FYNNEI. Using immunoSEQ multiplex PCR, the repertoire was profiled, and TCRdb retains in-frame clones only, with some absent. The sample records fewer than 250,000 clones, 80% to 90% being singletons. Across 20 to 25 US areas, participants ranged in age from 18 to 89 years. Which cohort a participant joined came from the clinical history participants gave. The sequenced material came from PBMCs or T cells enriched from blood (not recorded which). The chain couples TRBV2 to TRBJ2-5; no definite D call. The clonotype was recovered from a woman aged 25-40 years with acute COVID-19. The CDR3 spells CASSSKETQYF. CDR3 DNA sequence: TGTGCCAGCAGTTCCAAAGAGACCCAGTACTTC. Full variable domain (rest looked up from reference TRBV2 and TRBJ2-5): EPEVTQTPSHQVTQMGQEVILRCVPISNHLYFYWYRQILGQKVEFLVSFYNNEISEKSEIFDDQFSVERPDGSNFTLKIRSTKLEDSAMYFCASSSKETQYFGPGTRLLVL.